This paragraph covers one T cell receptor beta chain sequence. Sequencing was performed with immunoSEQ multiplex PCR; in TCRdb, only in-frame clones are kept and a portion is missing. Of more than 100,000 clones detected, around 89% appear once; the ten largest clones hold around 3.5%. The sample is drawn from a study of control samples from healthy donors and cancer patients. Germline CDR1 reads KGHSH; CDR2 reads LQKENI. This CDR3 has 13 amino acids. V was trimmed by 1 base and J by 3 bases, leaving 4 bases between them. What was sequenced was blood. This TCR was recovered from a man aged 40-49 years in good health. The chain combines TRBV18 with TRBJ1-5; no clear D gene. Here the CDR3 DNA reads TGTGCCAGCTCACCACGGGTCAATCAGCCCCAGCATTTT. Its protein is CASSPRVNQPQHF.